These 21 T cell receptor beta chains originate from one sample sequenced in a study of cytotoxic CD8 clonotypes in ibrutinib-treated CLL. Only in-frame clones appear in the TCRdb table, and some are missing; sequencing was by immunoSEQ multiplex PCR. Here the sample spans tens of thousands of clones, about nine tenths being singletons. The specimen comprised PBMCs, sampled after 12 months of ibrutinib treatment. The receptor source for this set is a human donor with chronic lymphocytic leukemia.

The chain couples TRBV28 to TRBJ1-2, with unresolved D. The ends were cut back, 4 bases at V and 3 bases at J, with 18 bases in the middle. Per germline, CDR1 MDHEN and CDR2 SYDVKM. This CDR3 spans 16 amino acids. The CDR3 nucleotides read TGTGCCAGCAGTTCGCCTCTTTTATGGGGAGACTATGGCTACACCTTC. Translation: CASSSPLLWGDYGYTF.

The chain joins TRBV28 to TRBJ2-5; a weak D match, TRBD2 (6 bases). Looked up from germline, CDR1 is MDHEN and CDR2 is SYDVKM. CDR3 length equals 12 residues. V was trimmed by 4 bases and J by 12 bases, leaving 15 bases between them. The CDR3 coding sequence is TGTGCCAGCAGTTCCGGGGACTGGGAAAAGTACTTC. Amino acid sequence: CASSSGDWEKYF.

This clone was seen a single time. The chain uses TRBV6-5 and TRBJ2-7; D is possibly TRBD2 (5 bases). This CDR3 comprises 12 residues. V lost 7 bases, J lost 3 bases, and 10 bases lay in between. The germline gives CDR1 MNHEY, CDR2 SVGAGI. The CDR3 DNA follows: TGTGCCAGCACTGCGACTATCTACGAGCAGTACTTC. It encodes CASTATIYEQYF.

V usage is TRBV6-5 and J usage is TRBJ1-1, with D tentatively TRBD1 (5 bases). CDR1 and CDR2 from the germline V gene are MNHEY and SVGAGI. The CDR3 is 15 residues long. V dropped 4 bases and J dropped 5 bases, with 17 bases sitting between them. In DNA, the CDR3 is TGTGCCAGCAGTTTAACAGCGGGGACGTCGACTGAAGCTTTCTTT. Its translation is CASSLTAGTSTEAFF.

V usage is TRBV7-2 and J usage is TRBJ2-7; TRBD2 matches at 8 bases. The CDR3 is 15 residues long. The ends lost 2 bases at V and 4 bases at J; junction bases unmatched: 7. The germline CDR1 and CDR2 sequences are SGHTA and FQGNSA. The CDR3 DNA is TGTGCCAGCAGCTTACGAACTAGCGGAACTTACGAGCAGTACTTC. It yields the protein CASSLRTSGTYEQYF.

The CDR3 loop is CASRTLPGRNTGELFF. The CDR3 region has the DNA TGTGCCAGCAGGACACTCCCGGGCAGAAACACCGGGGAGCTGTTTTTT. V is TRBV28 and J is TRBJ2-2; D gene unclear. This CDR3 comprises 16 residues. V lost 6 bases and J 2 bases, leaving 16 bases between the germline ends. Germline V gene data show CDR1 as MDHEN and CDR2 as SYDVKM.

V gene TRBV7-3 combines with J gene TRBJ2-3; TRBD2 agrees at 14 bases. This CDR3 contains 16 residues. CDR1 and CDR2 from the germline V gene are SGHTA and FQGTGA. V lost 4 bases, J lost 2 bases, and 2 bases stayed unmatched. CDR3 amino acids: CASSSTSGRDTDTQYF. The CDR3 region has the DNA TGTGCCAGCAGCTCGACTAGCGGGAGGGACACAGATACGCAGTATTTT. Full variable domain (missing parts from reference TRBV7-3 and TRBJ2-3): GAGVSQTPSNKVTEKGKYVELRCDPISGHTALYWYRQSLGQGPEFLIYFQGTGAADDSGLPNDRFFAVRPEGSVSTLKIQRTERGDSAVYLCASSSTSGRDTDTQYFGPGTRLTVL.

The rearrangement joins TRBV19 to TRBJ1-1; a weak D match, TRBD1 (5 bases). Per germline, CDR1 LNHDA and CDR2 SQIVND (reference sequence). The ends were cut back, 10 bases at V and 1 base at J, with 10 bases in the middle. The CDR3 runs 12 residues. The chain's CDR3 is CATGHTNTEAFF. DNA of the CDR3: TGTGCCACCGGACATACGAACACTGAAGCTTTCTTT.

This sequence joins TRBV10-2 and TRBJ2-7; 8 nucleotides line up with TRBD1. With V trimmed by 2 bases and J by 2 bases, 8 bases remained unmatched. The CDR3 totals 16 residues. Germline V gene sequence: CDR1 WSHSY, CDR2 SAAADI. DNA for the CDR3: TGCGCCAGCAGTGAGCCGACAGGGGAGGCACCCTACGAGCAGTACTTC. This translates into CASSEPTGEAPYEQYF.

The chain links TRBV7-9 to TRBJ2-1; D might be TRBD2 (5 bases). The V and J ends lost 5 bases and 5 bases respectively, with 16 bases between them. Germline CDR1 is SEHNR and CDR2 is FQNEAQ (reference sequence). This CDR3 comprises 15 residues. The CDR3 nucleotides read TGTGCCAGCAGCCCAGCAAGGACTGAAGACAATGAGCAGTTCTTC. It encodes CASSPARTEDNEQFF.

The J gene is TRBJ2-7, the V gene TRBV27, with D possibly being TRBD1 (7 bases). The CDR3 length is 18 residues. Germline CDR1 and CDR2: MNHEY and SMNVEV (reference sequence). Trimming cost V 5 bases and J 4 bases, with 27 bases left between them. CDR3: CASSKSGGTAFSTYEQYF. CDR3 DNA: TGTGCCAGCAGTAAAAGTGGGGGGACAGCTTTCTCAACGTACGAGCAGTACTTC.

The CDR3 DNA is TGTGCCAGCTCTCCGAAGACAGCTATAAACACTGAAGCTTTCTTT. This sequence encodes CASSPKTAINTEAFF. The chain has TRBV18 and TRBJ1-1, with D perhaps TRBD1 (5 bases). The CDR3 sequence is 15 residues long. CDR1 and CDR2 (germline): KGHSH, LQKENI. With 6 bases removed from V and 2 bases from J, the gap between germline ends came to 16 bases.

The gene calls are TRBV19 and TRBJ2-3; D unresolved. Deletions cut 4 bases from V and 2 bases from J, with 16 bases between. Germline CDR1 LNHDA, CDR2 SQIVND (reference sequence). This CDR3 has 16 residues. The CDR3 here is CASSTPRWTYTDTQYF. The DNA for the CDR3 is TGTGCCAGTAGTACCCCCCGTTGGACCTACACAGATACGCAGTATTTT.

This sequence joins TRBV6-1 and TRBJ1-5, with a possible D match to TRBD1 (6 bases). The germline CDR1 and CDR2 sequences are MNHNS and SASEGT. V gave up 5 bases and J gave up 5 bases, with 13 bases separating them. The CDR3 runs 14 residues. The CDR3 DNA follows: TGTGCCAGCAGTAACCAGGGGCGTCATCAGCCCCAGCATTTT. Protein product: CASSNQGRHQPQHF.

V usage is TRBV5-1 and J usage is TRBJ2-3; the match to TRBD2 covers 8 bases. Germline lookup yields CDR1 SGHRS and CDR2 YFSETQ. CDR3 size: 18 residues. Germline trimming cut 0 bases from V and 0 bases from J; bases unmatched to any gene: 9. CDR3 bases: TGCGCCAGCAGCTTGGGGGTTAGCGGGGCCGCTAGCACAGATACGCAGTATTTT. It encodes CASSLGVSGAASTDTQYF.

The genes are TRBV7-2 and TRBJ2-2; 14 bases are shared with TRBD2. The CDR3 contains 19 residues. V was pared by 1 base and J by 3 bases, with 7 bases of the junction left unmatched. Germline loops: CDR1 SGHTA, CDR2 FQGNSA. CDR3 region: CASSLGWTSGRSDTGELFF. In DNA form, the CDR3 reads TGTGCCAGCAGCTTAGGTTGGACTAGCGGGAGGAGTGACACCGGGGAGCTGTTTTTT.

V usage is TRBV28 and J usage is TRBJ1-3; D may be TRBD1 (5 bases). Deletions cut 6 bases from V and 1 base from J, with 13 bases between. Germline V gene sequence: CDR1 MDHEN, CDR2 SYDVKM. The CDR3 length is 15 residues. The CDR3 DNA follows: TGTGCCAGCAGCCCAAAGGGGTATTCTGGAAACACCATATATTTT. This codes for CASSPKGYSGNTIYF.

The gene calls are TRBV5-5 and TRBJ1-1; 7 bases fit TRBD1. The CDR3 loop spans 14 amino acids. Germline V gives CDR1 SGHKS, CDR2 YYEKEE (reference sequence). J lost 0 bases, V lost 3 bases, and 2 bases had no gene match. CDR3 nucleotides: TGTGCCAGCAGCTGGGACAGATTGAACACTGAAGCTTTCTTT. Encoded protein: CASSWDRLNTEAFF.

The chain is built from TRBV27 and TRBJ1-5; no reliable D call. The V end was cut by 3 bases, the J end by 1 base, with 4 bases between. CDR1 and CDR2 (germline): MNHEY, SMNVEV (reference sequence). The CDR3 extends over 13 amino acids. In nucleotides, the CDR3 is TGTGCCAGCAGTTTGGTCAGCAATCAGCCCCAGCATTTT. Its protein product is CASSLVSNQPQHF.

The chain carries TRBV7-3 and TRBJ2-1; TRBD1 might be the D (5 bases). Germline loops: CDR1 SGHTA, CDR2 FQGTGA. This CDR3 is 13 amino acids long. V dropped 4 bases and J dropped 5 bases, with 9 bases sitting between them. CDR3 coding DNA: TGTGCCAGCAGCTACGACAGAGACAATGAGCAGTTCTTC. Protein product: CASSYDRDNEQFF.

The J gene is TRBJ2-1, the V gene TRBV7-3, with TRBD1 as a possible D gene (5 bases). Trimming took off 5 bases at V and 10 bases at J, with 18 bases between the two ends. Germline lookup yields CDR1 SGHTA and CDR2 FQGTGA. The CDR3 covers 14 residues. The chain's CDR3 is CASSPGPSSPEQFF. Written as DNA, the CDR3 is TGTGCCAGCAGCCCAGGGCCCTCCAGCCCGGAGCAGTTCTTC. The whole variable domain, filled in from reference TRBV7-3 and TRBJ2-1, reads GAGVSQTPSNKVTEKGKYVELRCDPISGHTALYWYRQSLGQGPEFLIYFQGTGAADDSGLPNDRFFAVRPEGSVSTLKIQRTERGDSAVYLCASSPGPSSPEQFFGPGTRLTVL.